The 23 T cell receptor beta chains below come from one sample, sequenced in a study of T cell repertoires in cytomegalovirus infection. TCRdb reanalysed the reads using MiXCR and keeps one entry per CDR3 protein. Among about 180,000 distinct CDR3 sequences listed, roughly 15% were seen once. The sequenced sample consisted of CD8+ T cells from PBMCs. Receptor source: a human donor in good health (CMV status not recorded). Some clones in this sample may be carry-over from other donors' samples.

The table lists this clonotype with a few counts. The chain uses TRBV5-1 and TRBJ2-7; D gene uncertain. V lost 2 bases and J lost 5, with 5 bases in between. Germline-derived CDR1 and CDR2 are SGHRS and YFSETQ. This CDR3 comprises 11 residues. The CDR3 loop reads CASSLSHEQYF. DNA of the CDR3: TGCGCCAGCAGCTTAAGTCACGAGCAGTACTTC.

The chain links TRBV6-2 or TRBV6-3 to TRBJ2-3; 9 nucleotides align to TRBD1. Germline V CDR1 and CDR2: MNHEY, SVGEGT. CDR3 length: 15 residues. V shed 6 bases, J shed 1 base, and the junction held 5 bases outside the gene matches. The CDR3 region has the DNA TGTGCCAGCAGCCCCCGGGACAGGGGCACAGATACGCAGTATTTT. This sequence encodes CASSPRDRGTDTQYF.

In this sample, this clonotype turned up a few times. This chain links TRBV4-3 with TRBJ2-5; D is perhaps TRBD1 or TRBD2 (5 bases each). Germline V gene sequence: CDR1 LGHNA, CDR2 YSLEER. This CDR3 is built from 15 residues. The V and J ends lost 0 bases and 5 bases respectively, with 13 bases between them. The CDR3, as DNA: TGCGCCAGCAGCCAAGAGGGGTCGGGGCGGGAGACCCAGTACTTC. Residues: CASSQEGSGRETQYF.

The CDR3 loop reads CASSTRTGVSEQYF. CDR3 DNA: TGTGCCAGCAGCACTCGGACAGGGGTGAGCGAGCAGTACTTC. The chain has TRBV7-6 and TRBJ2-7; 9 bases line up with TRBD1. V gave up 5 bases and J gave up 6 bases; unmatched junction bases: 8. Germline values: CDR1 SGHVS, CDR2 FNYEAQ. This CDR3 comprises 14 residues.

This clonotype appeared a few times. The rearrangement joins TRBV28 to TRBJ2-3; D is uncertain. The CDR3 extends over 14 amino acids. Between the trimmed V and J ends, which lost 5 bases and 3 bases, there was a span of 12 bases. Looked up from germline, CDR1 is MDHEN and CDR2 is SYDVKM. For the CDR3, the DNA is TGTGCCAGCAGTCCGGGCCTGAGGACAGATACGCAGTATTTT. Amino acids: CASSPGLRTDTQYF.

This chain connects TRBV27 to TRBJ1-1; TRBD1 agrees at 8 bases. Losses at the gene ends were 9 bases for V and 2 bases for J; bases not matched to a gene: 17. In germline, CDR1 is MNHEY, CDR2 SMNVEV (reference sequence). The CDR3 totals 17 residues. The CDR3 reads CASRYSDRGGKNTEAFF. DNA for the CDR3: TGTGCCAGTCGTTATAGTGACAGGGGCGGAAAAAACACTGAAGCTTTCTTT.

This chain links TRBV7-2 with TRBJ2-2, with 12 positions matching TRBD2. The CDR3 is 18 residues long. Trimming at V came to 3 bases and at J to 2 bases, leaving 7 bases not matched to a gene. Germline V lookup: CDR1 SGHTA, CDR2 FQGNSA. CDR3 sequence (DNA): TGTGCCAGCAGCTTGAGCCCGGGACTAGCGGGCAACACCGGGGAGCTGTTTTTT. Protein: CASSLSPGLAGNTGELFF.

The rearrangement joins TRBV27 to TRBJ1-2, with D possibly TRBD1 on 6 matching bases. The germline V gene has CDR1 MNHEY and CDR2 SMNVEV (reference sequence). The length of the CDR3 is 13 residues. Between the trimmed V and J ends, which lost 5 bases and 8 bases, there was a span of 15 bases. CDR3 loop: CASSANTGRGYTF. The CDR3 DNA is TGTGCCAGCAGTGCCAACACAGGGCGCGGCTACACCTTC.

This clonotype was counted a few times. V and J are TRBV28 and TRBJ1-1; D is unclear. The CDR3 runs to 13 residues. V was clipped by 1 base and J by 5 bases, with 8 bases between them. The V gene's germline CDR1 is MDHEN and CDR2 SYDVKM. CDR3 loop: CASSLSLGTEAFF. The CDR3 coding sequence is TGTGCCAGCAGTTTATCCCTTGGGACTGAAGCTTTCTTT.

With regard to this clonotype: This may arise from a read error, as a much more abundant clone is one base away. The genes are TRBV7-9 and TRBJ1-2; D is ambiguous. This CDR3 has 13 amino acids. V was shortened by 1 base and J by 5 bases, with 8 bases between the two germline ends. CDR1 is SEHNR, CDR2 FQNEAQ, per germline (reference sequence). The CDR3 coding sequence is TGTGCCAGCAGCTTAGAGGCAGGTTATGGCTACACCTTC. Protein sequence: CASSLEAGYGYTF.

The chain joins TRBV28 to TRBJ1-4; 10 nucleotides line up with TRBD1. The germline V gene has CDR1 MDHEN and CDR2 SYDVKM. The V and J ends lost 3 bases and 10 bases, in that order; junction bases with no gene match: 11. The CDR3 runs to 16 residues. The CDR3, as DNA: TGTGCCAGCAGTTTCGACCCCGCGACAGGGGGCGGAAAACTGTTTTTT. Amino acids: CASSFDPATGGGKLFF. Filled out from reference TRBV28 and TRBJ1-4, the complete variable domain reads DVKVTQSSRYLVKRTGEKVFLECVQDMDHENMFWYRQDPGLGLRLIYFSYDVKMKEKGDIPEGYSVSREKKERFSLILESASTNQTSMYLCASSFDPATGGGKLFFGSGTQLSVL.

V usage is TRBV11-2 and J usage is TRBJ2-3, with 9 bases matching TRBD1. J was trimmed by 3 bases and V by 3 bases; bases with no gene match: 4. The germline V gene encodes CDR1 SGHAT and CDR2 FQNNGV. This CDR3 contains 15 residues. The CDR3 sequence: CASSFRDRATDTQYF. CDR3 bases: TGTGCCAGCAGCTTTAGGGACAGGGCGACAGATACGCAGTATTTT. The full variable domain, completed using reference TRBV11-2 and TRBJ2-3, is EAGVAQSPRYKIIEKRQSVAFWCNPISGHATLYWYQQILGQGPKLLIQFQNNGVVDDSQLPKDRFSAERLKGVDSTLKIQPAKLEDSAVYLCASSFRDRATDTQYFGPGTRLTVL.

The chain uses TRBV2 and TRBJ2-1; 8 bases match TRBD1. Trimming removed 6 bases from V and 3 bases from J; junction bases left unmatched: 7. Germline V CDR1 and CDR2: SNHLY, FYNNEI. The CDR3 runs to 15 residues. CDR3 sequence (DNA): TGTGCCAGCAGACCGGACAGGGATGGCTACAATGAGCAGTTCTTC. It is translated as CASRPDRDGYNEQFF.

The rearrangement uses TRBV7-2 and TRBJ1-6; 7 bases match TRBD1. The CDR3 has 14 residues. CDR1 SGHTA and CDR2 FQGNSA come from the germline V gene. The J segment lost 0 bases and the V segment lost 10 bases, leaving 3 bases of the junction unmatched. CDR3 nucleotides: TGTGCCACAGGACAGGCCTCCTATAATTCACCCCTCCACTTT. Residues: CATGQASYNSPLHF.

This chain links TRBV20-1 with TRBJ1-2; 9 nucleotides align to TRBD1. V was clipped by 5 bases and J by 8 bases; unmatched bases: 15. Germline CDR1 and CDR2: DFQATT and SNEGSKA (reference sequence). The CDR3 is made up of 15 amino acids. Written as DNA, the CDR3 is TGCAGTGCTTCAGGGCCCTGGGACAGGGCCCTGGGCTACACCTTC. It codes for CSASGPWDRALGYTF.

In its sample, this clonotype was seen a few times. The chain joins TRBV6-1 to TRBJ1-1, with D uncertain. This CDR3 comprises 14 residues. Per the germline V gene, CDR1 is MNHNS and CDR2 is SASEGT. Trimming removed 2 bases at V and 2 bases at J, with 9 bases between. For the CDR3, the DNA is TGTGCCAGCAGTGAACAGGAATTAAACACTGAAGCTTTCTTT. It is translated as CASSEQELNTEAFF.

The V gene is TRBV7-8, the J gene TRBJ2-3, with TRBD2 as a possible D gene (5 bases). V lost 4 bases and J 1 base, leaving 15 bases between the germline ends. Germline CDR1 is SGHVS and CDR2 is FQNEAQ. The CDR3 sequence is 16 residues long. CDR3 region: CASSSPGGLGTDTQYF. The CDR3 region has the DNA TGTGCCAGCAGCTCCCCTGGCGGGTTGGGCACAGATACGCAGTATTTT.

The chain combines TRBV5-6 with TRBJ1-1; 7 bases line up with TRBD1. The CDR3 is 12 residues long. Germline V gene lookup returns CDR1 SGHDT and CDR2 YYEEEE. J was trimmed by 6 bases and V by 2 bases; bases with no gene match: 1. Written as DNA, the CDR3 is TGTGCCAGCAGCTTCGGGACAGCTGAAGCTTTCTTT. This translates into CASSFGTAEAFF. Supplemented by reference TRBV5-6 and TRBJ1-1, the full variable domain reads DAGVTQSPTHLIKTRGQQVTLRCSPKSGHDTVSWYQQALGQGPQFIFQYYEEEERQRGNFPDRFSGHQFPNYSSELNVNALLLGDSALYLCASSFGTAEAFFGQGTRLTVV.

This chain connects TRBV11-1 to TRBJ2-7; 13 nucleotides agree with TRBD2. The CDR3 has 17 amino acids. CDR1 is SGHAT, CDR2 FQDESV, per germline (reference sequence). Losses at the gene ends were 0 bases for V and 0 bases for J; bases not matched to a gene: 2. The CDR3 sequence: CASSLAGTSGVSYEQYF. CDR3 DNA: TGTGCCAGCAGCTTAGCGGGGACTAGCGGGGTCTCCTACGAGCAGTACTTC.

CDR3 residues: CASTGGLTGNTIYF. The CDR3 DNA sequence: TGTGCCTCTACAGGGGGCTTAACTGGAAACACCATATATTTT. The V and J genes are TRBV2 and TRBJ1-3; TRBD1 matches at 9 bases. CDR3 size: 14 residues. Losses at the gene ends were 11 bases for V and 2 bases for J; bases not matched to a gene: 7. The germline V gene has CDR1 SNHLY and CDR2 FYNNEI.

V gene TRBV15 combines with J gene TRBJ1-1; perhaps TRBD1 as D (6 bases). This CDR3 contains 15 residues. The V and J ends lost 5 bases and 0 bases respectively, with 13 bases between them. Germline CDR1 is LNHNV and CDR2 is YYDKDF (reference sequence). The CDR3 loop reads CATSPDSDMNTEAFF. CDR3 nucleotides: TGTGCCACCAGCCCGGACAGTGATATGAACACTGAAGCTTTCTTT.

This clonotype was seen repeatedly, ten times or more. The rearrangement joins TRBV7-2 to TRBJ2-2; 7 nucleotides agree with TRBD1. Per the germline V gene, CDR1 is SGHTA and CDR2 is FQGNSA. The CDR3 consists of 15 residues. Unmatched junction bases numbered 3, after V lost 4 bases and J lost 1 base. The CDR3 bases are TGTGCCAGCAGCTCACGGACAGGGAACACCGGGGAGCTGTTTTTT. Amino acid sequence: CASSSRTGNTGELFF.

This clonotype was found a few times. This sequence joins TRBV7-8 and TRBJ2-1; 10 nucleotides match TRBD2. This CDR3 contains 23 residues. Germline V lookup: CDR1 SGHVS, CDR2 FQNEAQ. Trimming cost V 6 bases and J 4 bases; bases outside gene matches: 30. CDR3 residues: CASSRPASGPTGERGGLYNEQFF. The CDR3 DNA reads TGTGCCAGCAGTCGACCCGCATCGGGGCCCACAGGGGAGCGGGGGGGCCTTTACAATGAGCAGTTCTTC. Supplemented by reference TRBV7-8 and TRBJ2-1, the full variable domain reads GAGVSQSPRYKVAKRGQDVALRCDPISGHVSLFWYQQALGQGPEFLTYFQNEAQLDKSGLPSDRFFAERPEGSVSTLKIQRTQQEDSAVYLCASSRPASGPTGERGGLYNEQFFGPGTRLTVL.